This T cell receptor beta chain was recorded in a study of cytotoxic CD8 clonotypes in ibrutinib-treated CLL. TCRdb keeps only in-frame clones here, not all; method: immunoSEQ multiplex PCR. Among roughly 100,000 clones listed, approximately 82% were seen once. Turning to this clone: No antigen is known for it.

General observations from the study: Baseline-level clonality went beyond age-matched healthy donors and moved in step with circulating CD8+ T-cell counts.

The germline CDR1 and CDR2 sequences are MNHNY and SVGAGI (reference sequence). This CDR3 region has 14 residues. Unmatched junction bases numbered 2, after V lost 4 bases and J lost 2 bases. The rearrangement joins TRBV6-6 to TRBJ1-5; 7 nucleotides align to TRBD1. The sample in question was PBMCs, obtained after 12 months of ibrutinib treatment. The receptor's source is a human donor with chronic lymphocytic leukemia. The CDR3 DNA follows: TGTGCCAGCAGTTCCGGGACAGGCAATCAGCCCCAGCATTTT. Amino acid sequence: CASSSGTGNQPQHF.